This T cell receptor beta chain was captured by sequencing in a study of OX40 agonist ivuxolimab in advanced cancers. About the full investigation: Ivuxolimab, which targeted the costimulatory receptor OX40 (CD134), was an agonistic, fully human IgG2 monoclonal antibody. The dose-escalation cohort was 82.7% male with a mean age of around 62 years, ranging from roughly 23 to 90. The monotherapy dose-escalation portion (N ≈ 57 patients) of the phase I ivuxolimab trial is reported in the paper. The point of sequencing TCRbeta in the periphery was to test whether ivuxolimab changed TCR sequence diversity and drove clonal T-cell expansion. Partial responses were achieved by three dose-escalation patients, of whom one had hepatocellular carcinoma and two had cutaneous melanoma. Prior anti-PD-1, anti-PD-L1 or anti-CTLA-4 therapy was permitted, and checkpoint inhibitors had been received by around 40% of dose-escalation patients. Of the approximately 50 patients in dose escalation, 19 had hepatocellular carcinoma, about 15 had melanoma, 9 had renal cell carcinoma and 9 had head and neck cancer. Intravenous ivuxolimab was administered to patients every 2 weeks at six dose levels: 0.01, 0.1, 0.3, 1.5, 3 and 10 mg/kg.

Genomic DNA was isolated from the sorted cells so that the TCRbeta CDR3 region could be sequenced. TCRbeta CDR3 regions were sequenced using the immunoSEQ Assay. TCRdb mirrors the immuneACCESS table, restricted to in-frame sequences. Some clones are absent from its copies; in checked studies, under half trace to an unresolved V gene, and the reason for the others is unknown. The sample includes some 86,000 clones, with about 90% observed a single time. The ten top clones hold approximately 6.9% of the sample. Deletion took 5 bases off V and 0 bases off J, with a span of 5 bases between the germline ends. The germline V gene (reference sequence) sets CDR1 to GTSNPN and CDR2 to SVGIG. Counted from cysteine to phenylalanine, this CDR3 has 12 amino acids. Of all the DNA, just the CDR3 is kept, 36 bases in frame from base 1. The trial excluded patients who had a history of autoimmune disease or who were on systemic immunosuppression. Peripheral blood for TCR sequencing was drawn from every dose cohort at baseline, at cycle 4 day 1 and at cycle 7 day 1. Samples were obtained from an open-label, multicenter, first-in-human phase I dose-escalation trial of ivuxolimab. Adults with locally advanced or metastatic melanoma, renal cell carcinoma, hepatocellular carcinoma or head and neck squamous cell carcinoma were enrolled in the trial. Before TCR sequencing, CD4+ and CD8+ T cells were separately sorted from peripheral blood.

To note about this clone: No antigen is known for it. No much larger clonotype is one base removed from it; base qualities were not supplied.

Summary of the overall study and its limitations: On average, CD8+ T cells showed more expanded clones than CD4+ T cells after ivuxolimab. Clonal expansion of both CD4+ and CD8+ blood T cells was observed from baseline to week 6 at doses 0.1 to 3.0 mg/kg. The antigen specificity of the peripheral T cells that underwent clonal expansion was not determined. Low levels of normalized T-cell clonal expansion were also seen in some patients who did not respond. Partial responders in the 0.1-3.0 mg/kg groups had among the lowest normalized peripheral clonal expansion, especially among CD8+ T cells.

The receptor chain draws on TRBV30 and TRBJ1-3, with the D gene uncertain. This specimen was CD4+ or CD8+ T cells sorted from blood, taken in a trial of the OX40 agonist ivuxolimab. This receptor was identified in an adult with an advanced solid tumor such as melanoma, head and neck, liver or kidney cancer. CDR3 reads: CAWGVSGNTIYF. The base sequence is TGTGCCTGGGGGGTCTCTGGAAACACCATATATTTT.